A single sample gave rise to the 31 T cell receptor beta chains below, sequenced in a study of beta chain features in type 1 diabetes. Every isolated RNA sample was fully reverse transcribed, so sequencing captured expressed TCRB transcripts. Some clones are missing from TCRdb's copy, which holds only in-frame ones; the method was immunoSEQ multiplex PCR. The table lists under 900,000 clones, 17% of them singletons. The source material was naive CD4+ T cells from blood. The origin of the receptors is a woman between 18 and 29 years old in good health.

This sequence joins TRBV9 and TRBJ2-7, with D perhaps TRBD1 (6 bases). The CDR3 extends over 14 amino acids. Trimming removed 4 bases at V and 5 bases at J, with 16 bases between. Germline assignment: CDR1 SGDLS and CDR2 YYNGEE. CDR3 residues: CASSPHGGIHEQYF. CDR3 coding DNA: TGTGCCAGCAGCCCCCATGGGGGCATACACGAGCAGTACTTC.

This rearrangement joins TRBV4-2 to TRBJ2-5, with 7 bases identical to TRBD2. The end of the DNA aligns better with TRBJ2-7, so the J call may be wrong. The CDR3 totals 15 residues. Germline-derived CDR1 and CDR2 are LGHNA and YNFKEQ. CDR3 amino acids: CASSQVMAGDYEQYF. The CDR3 region has the DNA TGTGCCAGCAGCCAAGTAATGGCGGGAGACTACGAGCAGTACTTC.

V is TRBV18 and J is TRBJ2-2; D is undetermined. Trimming shortened V by 1 base and J by 4 bases, and 10 bases separated the two germline ends. The germline gives CDR1 KGHSH, CDR2 LQKENI. This CDR3 spans 15 amino acids. The CDR3 region has the DNA TGTGCCAGCTCACCACAGGAAGGTACCACCGGGGAGCTGTTTTTT. Translation gives CASSPQEGTTGELFF.

This clone was picked up a small number of times. The J gene is TRBJ2-7, the V gene TRBV7-2, with TRBD1 as a possible D gene (5 bases). The CDR3 runs to 14 residues. V lost 5 bases, J lost 1 base, and 12 bases lay in between. Germline values: CDR1 SGHTA, CDR2 FQGNSA. CDR3 sequence (DNA): TGTGCCAGCAGCCAAGAAGGGGCATCCTACGAGCAGTACTTC. Translation: CASSQEGASYEQYF.

This clone was seen a handful of times. This chain links TRBV19 with TRBJ1-5, with TRBD1 matching over 9 bases. Germline V gene sequence: CDR1 LNHDA, CDR2 SQIVND (reference sequence). V trimming: 7 bases; J trimming: 5 bases; junction bases outside the gene matches: 6. The CDR3 contains 14 residues. Here the CDR3 reads CASTRTGVDQPQHF. For the CDR3, the DNA is TGTGCCAGTACCCGGACAGGGGTGGATCAGCCCCAGCATTTT.

The chain joins TRBV27 to TRBJ2-7, with D uncertain. The CDR3 has 15 residues. V lost 3 bases and J lost 0, with 12 bases in between. Germline CDR1 is MNHEY and CDR2 is SMNVEV (reference sequence). The CDR3 here is CASSFAAKSSYEQYF. For the CDR3, the DNA is TGTGCCAGCAGTTTTGCGGCCAAAAGCTCCTACGAGCAGTACTTC.

This clone appeared once. V and J are TRBV10-3 and TRBJ2-1, with a possible D match to TRBD2 (6 bases). The CDR3 contains 16 residues. V lost 0 bases and J 2 bases, leaving 11 bases between the germline ends. Germline CDR1 and CDR2: ENHRY and SYGVKD. The CDR3 is CAISESKGTAYNEQFF. DNA of the CDR3: TGTGCCATCAGTGAGTCTAAGGGGACTGCCTACAATGAGCAGTTCTTC.

This sequence joins TRBV10-3 and TRBJ1-1, with a weak D call TRBD1 (6 bases). The germline V gene encodes CDR1 ENHRY and CDR2 SYGVKD. The CDR3 extends over 15 amino acids. V lost 0 bases and J 2 bases, leaving 10 bases between the germline ends. This chain's CDR3 is CAISESKGTNTEAFF. The CDR3 DNA reads as TGTGCCATCAGTGAGTCGAAAGGGACAAACACTGAAGCTTTCTTT.

The table lists this clone with a few counts. This chain uses TRBV6-6 with TRBJ2-2; D might be TRBD1 (5 bases). From germline, CDR1 is MNHNY and CDR2 SVGAGI (reference sequence). Trimming stripped 2 bases from V and 3 bases from J, with 7 bases between. This CDR3 spans 14 amino acids. DNA for the CDR3: TGTGCCAGCAGTTACCAGGGATACACCGGGGAGCTGTTTTTT. Its protein product is CASSYQGYTGELFF.

This clone has just a few counts. The gene calls are TRBV6-5 and TRBJ2-7, with TRBD1 identical over 10 bases. CDR3 length equals 15 residues. V was pared by 0 bases and J by 4 bases, with 3 bases of the junction left unmatched. CDR1 is MNHEY, CDR2 SVGAGI, per germline. CDR3 amino acids: CASSYSGQGFYEQYF. The CDR3 DNA follows: TGTGCCAGCAGTTACTCGGGACAGGGGTTTTACGAGCAGTACTTC.

This clone was counted a few times. The rearrangement uses TRBV20-1 and TRBJ1-4, with D uncertain. The V gene's germline CDR1 is DFQATT and CDR2 SNEGSKA (reference sequence). V dropped 5 bases and J dropped 8 bases, with 6 bases sitting between them. This CDR3 has 10 residues. The CDR3 region has the DNA TGCAGTGCTGGACGGGAAAAACTGTTTTTT. This translates into CSAGREKLFF.

This chain joins TRBV4-3 and TRBJ2-7; D gene uncertain. This CDR3 region has 16 residues. Germline V gene data show CDR1 as LGHNA and CDR2 as YSLEER. Trimming cost V 0 bases and J 2 bases, with 14 bases left between them. The CDR3 sequence is CASSQEAAYPAYEQYF. In nucleotides, the CDR3 is TGCGCCAGCAGCCAAGAAGCCGCTTACCCTGCCTACGAGCAGTACTTC.

The chain joins TRBV27 to TRBJ1-5; no reliable D call. The CDR3 sequence is 15 residues long. CDR1 and CDR2 (germline): MNHEY, SMNVEV (reference sequence). Trimming removed 7 bases at V and 2 bases at J, with 15 bases between. CDR3 in amino acids: CASKGRYEGNQPQHF. The DNA of the CDR3 is TGTGCCAGCAAGGGCAGATACGAGGGCAATCAGCCCCAGCATTTT.

This clone has more than one count but fewer than ten. This chain joins TRBV7-9 and TRBJ1-2; the D is unclear. CDR1 and CDR2 from the germline V gene are SEHNR and FQNEAQ (reference sequence). V lost 5 bases, J lost 4 bases, and 11 bases lay in between. This CDR3 spans 13 amino acids. The chain's CDR3 is CASSRSGPYGYTF. CDR3 nucleotide sequence: TGTGCCAGCAGCCGCAGCGGACCCTATGGCTACACCTTC.

This rearrangement joins TRBV29-1 to TRBJ2-2, with 11 bases lining up with TRBD1. The CDR3 contains 14 residues. With V trimmed by 7 bases and J by 3 bases, 4 bases remained unmatched. The V gene's germline CDR1 is SQVTM and CDR2 ANQGSEA. CDR3 loop: CSGRGQGDTGELFF. CDR3 nucleotide sequence: TGCAGCGGAAGGGGACAGGGGGACACCGGGGAGCTGTTTTTT.

This clone was observed a few times. The chain carries TRBV5-4 and TRBJ2-5, with 8 positions matching TRBD1. The length of the CDR3 is 15 residues. CDR1 SGHNT and CDR2 YYREEE come from the germline V gene (reference sequence). Trimming cost V 4 bases and J 3 bases; bases outside gene matches: 8. CDR3 residues: CASSRTGTGEETQYF. CDR3 coding DNA: TGTGCCAGCAGCCGTACCGGGACAGGAGAAGAGACCCAGTACTTC.

The J gene is TRBJ2-7, the V gene TRBV19, with D possibly TRBD1 on 6 matching bases. The CDR3 loop spans 13 amino acids. CDR1 and CDR2 (germline): LNHDA, SQIVND (reference sequence). The ends were cut back, 6 bases at V and 6 bases at J, with 15 bases in the middle. The CDR3 DNA is TGTGCCAGTAGGATACAGGGAACCTCCGAGCAGTACTTC. Protein: CASRIQGTSEQYF.

This clone turned up a few times. The V gene is TRBV7-9, the J gene TRBJ1-2; D not certain. Looked up from germline, CDR1 is SEHNR and CDR2 is FQNEAQ (reference sequence). V gave up 0 bases and J gave up 7 bases, with 12 bases separating them. The CDR3 has 14 amino acids. CDR3 sequence reads: CASSLARGVGGYTF. DNA of the CDR3: TGTGCCAGCAGCTTAGCCCGAGGTGTCGGTGGCTACACCTTC.

This clone was detected ten times or more. The genes are TRBV16 and TRBJ1-2, with 7 positions matching TRBD1. V dropped 0 bases and J dropped 4; count of bases not matched to a gene: 2. There are 14 residues in the CDR3. The germline V gene encodes CDR1 KGHSY and CDR2 FQNENV. Here the CDR3 reads CASSQSAGGYGYTF. CDR3 nucleotide sequence: TGTGCCAGCAGCCAATCGGCAGGGGGCTATGGCTACACCTTC.

This clone was counted a few times. CDR3 coding DNA: TGCAGCGTTCACCCCGGGGAGCGGGGCTACAATGAGCAGTTCTTC. Translation gives CSVHPGERGYNEQFF. The chain recombines TRBV29-1 with TRBJ2-1; the match to TRBD2 covers 7 bases. Germline-derived CDR1 and CDR2 are SQVTM and ANQGSEA. V lost 5 bases and J lost 3; bases outside the gene matches: 10. This CDR3 has 15 amino acids.

The rearrangement uses TRBV25-1 and TRBJ1-2; 10 positions agree with TRBD1. V dropped 1 base and J dropped 4; count of bases not matched to a gene: 6. There are 16 residues in the CDR3. Germline V gives CDR1 MGHDK, CDR2 SYGVNS. CDR3 coding DNA: TGTGCCAGCAGTGAATCCGGGACAGGGGCGGCCTATGGCTACACCTTC. As protein: CASSESGTGAAYGYTF.

V gene TRBV10-3 combines with J gene TRBJ2-2, with TRBD2 matching 8 bases. After removal of 7 bases from V and 3 bases from J, the junction contained 10 bases not matched to a gene. Germline lookup yields CDR1 ENHRY and CDR2 SYGVKD. CDR3 length: 16 residues. The CDR3 DNA sequence: TGTGCCATCACGGGGACTAGGTCCTCGGACACCGGGGAGCTGTTTTTT. Translating it yields CAITGTRSSDTGELFF.

This chain connects TRBV5-1 to TRBJ2-1, with D hard to call. This CDR3 comprises 15 residues. Looked up from germline, CDR1 is SGHRS and CDR2 is YFSETQ. Trimming took off 1 base at V and 7 bases at J, with 15 bases between the two ends. The CDR3 DNA follows: TGCGCCAGCAGCTTGAGTGCAGGCAGAAGGAATGAGCAGTTCTTC. Amino acids: CASSLSAGRRNEQFF.

On this clone itself: At the DNA level, this CDR3 is encoded by other sequences in the same sample as well. J is TRBJ1-5 and V is TRBV5-8; 7 bases align to TRBD1. V shed 0 bases, J shed 4 bases, and the junction held 4 bases outside the gene matches. This CDR3 has 15 residues. Germline lookup yields CDR1 SGHTS and CDR2 YDEGEE. The chain's CDR3 is CASSLAGQFNQPQHF. The CDR3 coding sequence is TGTGCCAGCAGCTTGGCGGGACAGTTTAATCAGCCCCAGCATTTT.

This rearrangement joins TRBV4-3 to TRBJ2-1; D unresolved. Germline V CDR1 and CDR2: LGHNA, YSLEER. Trimming stripped 1 base from V and 3 bases from J, with 10 bases between. The CDR3 length is 15 residues. Here the CDR3 DNA reads TGCGCCAGCAGCCAAGTTTCAGACAACTACAATGAGCAGTTCTTC. It yields the protein CASSQVSDNYNEQFF.

This chain uses TRBV4-3 with TRBJ2-3, with 7 bases identical to TRBD1. J gave up 3 bases and V 4 bases, and 19 bases lay outside the gene matches. In germline, CDR1 is LGHNA, CDR2 YSLEER. The CDR3 is 19 residues long. CDR3 amino acids: CASSPIKAVWGQRTDTQYF. The CDR3 bases are TGCGCCAGCAGCCCAATTAAGGCGGTCTGGGGACAGCGGACAGATACGCAGTATTTT.

V usage is TRBV2 and J usage is TRBJ1-1; 7 bases agree with TRBD1. The CDR3 extends over 15 amino acids. Germline V gene sequence: CDR1 SNHLY, CDR2 FYNNEI. The junction had 7 bases not matched to a gene; V was cut back by 6 bases and J by 0 bases. CDR3 in amino acids: CASRKTGQMNTEAFF. The DNA of the CDR3 is TGTGCCAGCAGAAAGACAGGGCAGATGAACACTGAAGCTTTCTTT.

This clone was seen a handful of times. CDR3 nucleotides: TGTGCCAGCAGTTTAAGTGGCCGATACAATGAGCAGTTCTTC. Protein product: CASSLSGRYNEQFF. The V and J genes are TRBV28 and TRBJ2-1; no clear D. Germline V gene data show CDR1 as MDHEN and CDR2 as SYDVKM. This CDR3 comprises 14 residues. Between the trimmed V and J ends, which lost 2 bases and 4 bases, there was a span of 9 bases.

This rearrangement joins TRBV4-3 to TRBJ2-1, with 10 bases identical to TRBD2. CDR1 and CDR2 (germline): LGHNA, YSLEER. The CDR3 extends over 16 amino acids. Trimming at V came to 0 bases and at J to 10 bases, leaving 9 bases not matched to a gene. CDR3 coding DNA: TGCGCCAGCAGCCAAGATTTGGCTAGCGGGAGACGGGAGCAGTTCTTC. This codes for CASSQDLASGRREQFF.

This clone was detected only once. The chain recombines TRBV5-4 with TRBJ1-2; the match to TRBD1 covers 9 bases. Germline loops: CDR1 SGHNT, CDR2 YYREEE (reference sequence). There are 15 residues in the CDR3. Germline trimming cut 4 bases from V and 9 bases from J; bases unmatched to any gene: 13. The CDR3 DNA reads TGTGCCAGCAGCGGGACAGGGCTTGGGTATTATAGCTACACCTTC. Encoded protein: CASSGTGLGYYSYTF.

V and J are TRBV7-6 and TRBJ2-5, with 10 bases that match TRBD1. J gave up 7 bases and V 7 bases, and 12 bases lay outside the gene matches. This CDR3 comprises 15 residues. The V gene's germline CDR1 is SGHVS and CDR2 FNYEAQ. The CDR3 here is CASTLEGQGPGTQYF. DNA of the CDR3: TGTGCCAGCACCTTGGAGGGACAGGGGCCAGGGACCCAGTACTTC.